This T cell receptor beta chain was identified in a study of identical twins. Study-wide results and caveats: Out-of-frame TCR alpha sharing observed in monozygotic twins exceeded model estimates.

TCRdb redid the calling of the 5' RACE reads with MiXCR, one entry per CDR3 protein. There are about 790,000 distinct CDR3 sequences in the sample; approximately 18% occur only once, and around 13% lies in the top ten. This clonotype was observed at least ten times. Its antigen is unidentified. The germline gives CDR1 SGHRS, CDR2 YFSETQ. The CDR3 has 15 amino acids. With V trimmed by 0 bases and J by 5 bases, 5 bases remained unmatched. Every sampled donor was Caucasian and healthy. Separately, the same data were catalogued under a study of T cells expressing NK-cell markers.

The chain recombines TRBV5-1 with TRBJ2-5, with 9 nucleotides matching TRBD1. Sequencing input: PBMCs. The TCR was taken from a woman younger than 35 in good health. CDR3 coding DNA: TGCGCCAGCAGCTTGGACAGGGGGCTGATGGAGACCCAGTACTTC. It yields the protein CASSLDRGLMETQYF. The complete variable domain, with remaining parts taken from reference TRBV5-1 and TRBJ2-5, reads KAGVTQTPRYLIKTRGQQVTLSCSPISGHRSVSWYQQTPGQGLQFLFEYFSETQRNKGNFPGRFSGRQFSNSRSEMNVSTLELGDSALYLCASSLDRGLMETQYFGPGTRLLVL.